This passage covers 12 T cell receptor beta chains from one sample sequenced in a study of memory CD4+ T cells and cytomegalovirus serostatus (dated by TCRdb to about 2019). Library preparation was by the immunoSEQ multiplex PCR assay. TCRdb's version of the immuneACCESS table is confined to in-frame rearrangements and falls short of the full clone set. An unresolved V gene accounts for under half of the shortfall where checked; the remainder is of unknown origin. The sample table contains tens of thousands of clones; only one count was recorded for around four fifths of them. The ten largest clones add up to about 0.6% of the sample. Single viable CD3+CD4+CD8-CD45RO+ cells were sorted as memory CD4+ T cells on a FACSAria II. Sequencing input: memory CD4+ T cells from blood. These receptors were taken from an adult in good health and CMV-seronegative.

The chain has TRBV7-9 and TRBJ1-2, with 7 nucleotides matching TRBD1. CDR3 length: 14 residues. Germline V lookup: CDR1 SEHNR, CDR2 FQNEAQ (reference sequence). With V trimmed by 4 bases and J by 1 base, 3 bases remained unmatched. CDR3 loop: CASSWNRGNYGYTF. The CDR3, as DNA: TGTGCCAGCAGCTGGAACAGGGGTAACTATGGCTACACCTTC.

The chain employs TRBV15 and TRBJ1-4; no definite D call. CDR1 and CDR2 (germline): LNHNV, YYDKDF (reference sequence). V lost 5 bases and J lost 2, with 15 bases in between. The CDR3 is 16 residues long. CDR3 bases: TGTGCCACCAGCCTCACTGAATGGGTCACTAATGAAAAACTGTTTTTT. This gives the protein CATSLTEWVTNEKLFF. The variable domain in full, with the rest retrieved from reference TRBV15 and TRBJ1-4, is DAMVIQNPRYQVTQFGKPVTLSCSQTLNHNVMYWYQQKSSQAPKLLFHYYDKDFNNEADTPDNFQSRRPNTSFCFLDIRSPGLGDTAMYLCATSLTEWVTNEKLFFGSGTQLSVL.

The sample holds a few counts of this clone. V and J are TRBV2 and TRBJ1-6; D remains ambiguous. Germline V gene sequence: CDR1 SNHLY, CDR2 FYNNEI. The CDR3 totals 13 residues. The germline V and J ends were trimmed by 6 bases and 12 bases, with 15 bases remaining between them. CDR3 coding DNA: TGTGCCAGCAGCCCAGAAGGGAGTAGACCCCTCCACTTT. Protein sequence: CASSPEGSRPLHF.

The chain couples TRBV5-8 to TRBJ1-2, with D unclear. V was pared by 0 bases and J by 7 bases, with 13 bases between. CDR1 and CDR2 (germline): SGHTS, YDEGEE. The CDR3 spans 14 residues. In nucleotides, the CDR3 is TGTGCCAGCAGCTTGGGAGGCCGTTTAAGTGGCTACACCTTC. Translating gives CASSLGGRLSGYTF. Full variable domain (missing parts from reference TRBV5-8 and TRBJ1-2): EAGVTQSPTHLIKTRGQQATLRCSPISGHTSVYWYQQALGLGLQFLLWYDEGEERNRGNFPPRFSGRQFPNYSSELNVNALELEDSALYLCASSLGGRLSGYTFGSGTRLTVV.

This clone was observed a single time. This rearrangement joins TRBV4-2 to TRBJ2-1, with 12 bases fitting TRBD2. From germline, CDR1 is LGHNA and CDR2 YNFKEQ. Losses at the gene ends were 5 bases for V and 8 bases for J; bases not matched to a gene: 4. The CDR3 consists of 14 residues. CDR3 DNA: TGTGCCAGCAGCTGGACTAGCGGGGTGGATGAGCAGTTCTTC. This gives the protein CASSWTSGVDEQFF.

In this sample, this clone turned up a few times. The V gene is TRBV6-4, the J gene TRBJ2-3; no clear D gene. V dropped 0 bases and J dropped 4 bases, with 5 bases sitting between them. The CDR3 loop spans 13 amino acids. Germline loops: CDR1 MRHNA, CDR2 SNTAGT. The CDR3 protein is CASSDSIADTQYF. The CDR3 DNA reads TGTGCCAGCAGTGACTCGATCGCAGATACGCAGTATTTT.

V usage is TRBV5-1 and J usage is TRBJ1-2; a weak D match, TRBD1 (6 bases). Trimming stripped 4 bases from V and 6 bases from J, with 13 bases between. CDR1 SGHRS and CDR2 YFSETQ come from the germline V gene. This CDR3 is built from 13 residues. CDR3 bases: TGCGCCAGCAGCATAACAGGGAGAAATGGCTACACCTTC. As protein: CASSITGRNGYTF.

The chain carries TRBV13 and TRBJ2-2; D not certain. CDR1 PRHDT and CDR2 FYEKMQ come from the germline V gene (reference sequence). V dropped 3 bases and J dropped 1 base, with 3 bases sitting between them. The CDR3 runs to 13 residues. The CDR3 reads CASSLWNTGELFF. DNA of the CDR3: TGTGCCAGCAGCTTGTGGAACACCGGGGAGCTGTTTTTT.

This clone was counted between two and nine times. The rearrangement links TRBV19 to TRBJ2-5, with 7 bases identical to TRBD1. This CDR3 is built from 14 residues. Per the germline V gene, CDR1 is LNHDA and CDR2 is SQIVND (reference sequence). Losses at the gene ends were 6 bases for V and 3 bases for J; bases not matched to a gene: 7. CDR3 protein: CASRRQGVKETQYF. The CDR3 DNA reads as TGTGCCAGTAGGAGACAGGGAGTAAAAGAGACCCAGTACTTC. Drawing the rest from reference TRBV19 and TRBJ2-5, the complete variable domain is DGGITQSPKYLFRKEGQNVTLSCEQNLNHDAMYWYRQDPGQGLRLIYYSQIVNDFQKGDIAEGYSVSREKKESFPLTVTSAQKNPTAFYLCASRRQGVKETQYFGPGTRLLVL.

This clone was detected a few times. The chain recombines TRBV6-5 with TRBJ2-1; 12 bases are shared with TRBD2. With 2 bases clipped from V and 8 bases from J, the junction kept 7 bases outside the gene matches. Germline V gives CDR1 MNHEY, CDR2 SVGAGI. The CDR3 totals 16 residues. Here the CDR3 reads CASSYVGLAGSHEQFF. In nucleotides, the CDR3 is TGTGCCAGCAGTTACGTAGGACTAGCGGGGTCCCATGAGCAGTTCTTC.

This sequence joins TRBV6-5 and TRBJ1-4; the match to TRBD1 covers 7 bases. The CDR3 spans 14 residues. The germline CDR1 and CDR2 sequences are MNHEY and SVGAGI. The V gene end was trimmed by 10 bases and the J gene end by 4 bases; junction bases not matched to a gene: 9. CDR3 coding DNA: TGTGCCACCCGACAGGGAGGGGGTAATGAAAAACTGTTTTTT. Amino acids: CATRQGGGNEKLFF.

This chain uses TRBV9 with TRBJ2-5; D uncertain. The germline gives CDR1 SGDLS, CDR2 YYNGEE. CDR3 length equals 14 residues. Trimming removed 0 bases from V and 1 base from J, with 7 bases in between. CDR3 protein: CASSVEAIQETQYF. CDR3 bases: TGTGCCAGCAGCGTAGAGGCCATCCAAGAGACCCAGTACTTC.